This T cell receptor (beta chain) comes out of a study of blood T cell repertoires in COVID-19. Study as a whole: COVID-19 samples from acute and convalescent phases originated in the United States, Italy and Spain. T cells, B-cell-depleted T cells, or PBMCs supplied cDNA or gDNA.

The V gene end was trimmed by 4 bases and the J gene end by 5 bases; junction bases not matched to a gene: 8. Germline CDR1 and CDR2: SGHDT and YYEEEE. CDR3 length equals 14 residues. Study processing details: For nucleated cells, counts were estimated from reference gene primer amplification. The method was immunoSEQ multiplex PCR; TCRdb's version includes in-frame clones alone and lacks a portion of them. V and J calls plus clone size are reproduced from that table; the DNA served to infer D and trimming. The data contain some 90,000 clones, around four fifths of them singletons. The source is a human donor in a cohort sampled during active COVID-19. The chain has TRBV5-6 and TRBJ2-5, with 7 bases fitting TRBD2. Sequenced input: peripheral blood. CDR3 residues: CASSRGVASETQYF. CDR3 nucleotides: TGTGCCAGCAGCCGGGGGGTAGCGAGTGAGACCCAGTACTTC.